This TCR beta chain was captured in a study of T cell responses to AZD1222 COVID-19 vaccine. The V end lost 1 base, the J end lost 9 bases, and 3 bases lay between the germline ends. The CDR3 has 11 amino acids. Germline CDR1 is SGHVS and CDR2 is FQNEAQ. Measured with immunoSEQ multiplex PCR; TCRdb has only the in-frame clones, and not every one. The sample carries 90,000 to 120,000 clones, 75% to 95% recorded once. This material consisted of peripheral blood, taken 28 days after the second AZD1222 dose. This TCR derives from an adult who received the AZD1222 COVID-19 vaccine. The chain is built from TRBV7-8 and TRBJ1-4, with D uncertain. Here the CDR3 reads CASSLGKKLFF. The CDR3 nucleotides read TGTGCCAGCAGCTTAGGAAAAAAACTGTTTTTT.